This is a list of T cell receptor beta chains from one sample in a study of T cells in Graves' hyperthyroidism and ophthalmopathy. Each CDR3 protein gets one entry after TCRdb re-called the multiplex PCR reads with MiXCR. The data contain some 600,000 distinct CDR3 sequences, about 15% of them singletons. The sample consisted of blood. These receptors were taken from a woman in her 30s with Graves' hyperthyroidism that later progressed to Graves' ophthalmopathy. CDR3s include the opening cysteine and the closing phenylalanine or tryptophan. Fields, in order: D gene, V gene, clone size, J gene, CDR3 DNA, CDR3 protein. The D gene is left open where the match is weak. Clone size appears in some rows only: once, few, many, or a class for an expanded clone.

D gene: TRBD1
V gene: TRBV7-9
clone size: NA
J gene: TRBJ2-5
CDR3 DNA: TGTGCCAGCAGCTCCAAGGGGACAGGGGGCTGGGAGACCCAGTACTTC
CDR3 protein: CASSSKGTGGWETQYF

D gene: NA
V gene: TRBV20-1
clone size: few
J gene: TRBJ2-2
CDR3 DNA: TGCAGTGCTATTGTTGGGTCAAACACCGGGGAGCTGTTTTTT
CDR3 protein: CSAIVGSNTGELFF

D gene: TRBD1
V gene: TRBV29-1
clone size: many
J gene: TRBJ1-5
CDR3 DNA: TGCAGCGTTGAAGATCAGGGGGGCAATCAGCCCCAGCATTTT
CDR3 protein: CSVEDQGGNQPQHF

D gene: NA
V gene: TRBV12-3/TRBV12-4
clone size: many
J gene: TRBJ2-7
CDR3 DNA: NA
CDR3 protein: CASSTSGQGLLRSYEQYF

D gene: NA
V gene: TRBV29-1
clone size: few
J gene: TRBJ2-7
CDR3 DNA: TGCAGCGTTGTGACACCGCGGGACAGTGCCTACGAGCAGTACTTC
CDR3 protein: CSVVTPRDSAYEQYF

D gene: NA
V gene: TRBV12-3/TRBV12-4
clone size: NA
J gene: TRBJ2-7
CDR3 DNA: TGTGCCAGCAGTTTATCGGCGGAGGGGCCGTACGAGCAGTACTTC
CDR3 protein: CASSLSAEGPYEQYF

D gene: TRBD1
V gene: TRBV20-1
clone size: many
J gene: TRBJ1-1
CDR3 DNA: TGCAGTGCTAGCGACAGGGGGCACACTGAAGCTTTCTTT
CDR3 protein: CSASDRGHTEAFF

D gene: NA
V gene: TRBV5-1
clone size: NA
J gene: TRBJ2-3
CDR3 DNA: TGCGCCAGCAGTAAAGTGGCAGATACGCAGTATTTT
CDR3 protein: CASSKVADTQYF

D gene: TRBD1
V gene: TRBV4-2
clone size: NA
J gene: TRBJ2-2
CDR3 DNA: TGTGCCAGCAGCCAGGGACAGGGGGTTCGCAGTCGCACCGGGGAGCTGTTTTTT
CDR3 protein: CASSQGQGVRSRTGELFF

D gene: NA
V gene: TRBV5-1
clone size: NA
J gene: TRBJ2-7
CDR3 DNA: TGCGCCAGCAGCCGAATTGCCCCAGACGAGCAGTACTTC
CDR3 protein: CASSRIAPDEQYF

D gene: NA
V gene: TRBV29-1
clone size: many
J gene: TRBJ1-1
CDR3 DNA: TGCAGCGTTGAAGTGGCCCAGGGGCGCGCTGAAGCTTTCTTT
CDR3 protein: CSVEVAQGRAEAFF

D gene: NA
V gene: TRBV30
clone size: few
J gene: TRBJ2-3
CDR3 DNA: TGTGCCTCCTTTTTGGCGGAGGAGGGAGATACGCAGTATTTT
CDR3 protein: CASFLAEEGDTQYF

D gene: TRBD2
V gene: TRBV6-5
clone size: many
J gene: TRBJ2-7
CDR3 DNA: TGTGCCAGCAGTTACTCGGCTAGCGGGAGTATCTACGAGCAGTACTTC
CDR3 protein: CASSYSASGSIYEQYF

D gene: TRBD1
V gene: TRBV10-3
clone size: many
J gene: TRBJ1-2
CDR3 DNA: TGTGCCATCAGCAATACGATCGGGACAGGGGACAACTATGGCTACACCTTC
CDR3 protein: CAISNTIGTGDNYGYTF

D gene: NA
V gene: TRBV12-3/TRBV12-4
clone size: many
J gene: TRBJ1-6
CDR3 DNA: TGTGCCAGCAGTTTGGGGCAGTCATTGGATTCACCCCTCCACTTT
CDR3 protein: CASSLGQSLDSPLHF

D gene: NA
V gene: TRBV14
clone size: NA
J gene: TRBJ2-3
CDR3 DNA: TGTGCCAGCAGCCAAGTCGGCCGGGGGCGAGATACGCAGTATTTT
CDR3 protein: CASSQVGRGRDTQYF

D gene: NA
V gene: TRBV11-2
clone size: NA
J gene: TRBJ2-3
CDR3 DNA: TGTGCCAGCAGCTTAGCGGACAGAACCACAGATACGCAGTATTTT
CDR3 protein: CASSLADRTTDTQYF

D gene: NA
V gene: TRBV10-3
clone size: many
J gene: TRBJ2-4
CDR3 DNA: TGTGCCATCAGTGAGTCGTTGGGGACGTCCGTGGGAAACATTCAGTACTTC
CDR3 protein: CAISESLGTSVGNIQYF

D gene: NA
V gene: TRBV7-2
clone size: many
J gene: TRBJ2-2
CDR3 DNA: TGTGCCAGCAGCTTAGACCGGAGTGGGGGAAGCACCGGGGAGCTGTTTTTT
CDR3 protein: CASSLDRSGGSTGELFF

D gene: NA
V gene: TRBV20-1
clone size: many
J gene: TRBJ2-1
CDR3 DNA: TGCAGTGCTAGGGTCCCCCTACGAATTAGCGCCTACAATGAGCAGTTCTTC
CDR3 protein: CSARVPLRISAYNEQFF

D gene: NA
V gene: TRBV20-1
clone size: few
J gene: TRBJ1-2
CDR3 DNA: TGCAGTGCCCCTACTTCGCAGGGGACCTATGGCTACACCTTC
CDR3 protein: CSAPTSQGTYGYTF

D gene: NA
V gene: TRBV3-1
clone size: many
J gene: TRBJ2-7
CDR3 DNA: TGTGCCAGCAGCCAAGATCTAGATCTCGAGCAGTACTTC
CDR3 protein: CASSQDLDLEQYF

D gene: NA
V gene: TRBV12-3/TRBV12-4
clone size: many
J gene: TRBJ1-1
CDR3 DNA: TGTGCCAGCAGTCTACAGGGCTGGGCCACTGAAGCTTTCTTT
CDR3 protein: CASSLQGWATEAFF

D gene: NA
V gene: TRBV28
clone size: NA
J gene: TRBJ2-1
CDR3 DNA: TGTGCCAGCAGACCATACAGGGAACGCTCCTACAATGAGCAGTTCTTC
CDR3 protein: CASRPYRERSYNEQFF

D gene: TRBD1
V gene: TRBV6-5
clone size: many
J gene: TRBJ1-1
CDR3 DNA: TGTGCCAGCAGTTACCAGGGGGGGTACTCCTCCGAAGCTTTCTTT
CDR3 protein: CASSYQGGYSSEAFF

D gene: NA
V gene: TRBV14
clone size: many
J gene: TRBJ2-7
CDR3 DNA: TGTGCCAGGGATCTCTGGGACGAGCAGTACTTC
CDR3 protein: CARDLWDEQYF

D gene: TRBD1
V gene: TRBV24-1
clone size: NA
J gene: TRBJ2-1
CDR3 DNA: TGTGCCACCTTATCCGGGACAGGGAATGAGCAGTTCTTC
CDR3 protein: CATLSGTGNEQFF

D gene: NA
V gene: TRBV27
clone size: many
J gene: TRBJ2-7
CDR3 DNA: TGTGCCAGCAGGGGGTTGAGTATTTACGAGCAGTACTTC
CDR3 protein: CASRGLSIYEQYF

D gene: TRBD2
V gene: TRBV7-3
clone size: few
J gene: TRBJ2-3
CDR3 DNA: TGTGCCAGCGCCCGGGGGGTTGGAACAGATACGCAGTATTTT
CDR3 protein: CASARGVGTDTQYF

D gene: TRBD1
V gene: TRBV28
clone size: many
J gene: TRBJ2-2
CDR3 DNA: TGTGCCAGCACCTGGAGTTGGACAGGGGACAACACCGGGGAGCTGTTTTTT
CDR3 protein: CASTWSWTGDNTGELFF

D gene: TRBD1
V gene: TRBV7-9
clone size: many
J gene: TRBJ2-3
CDR3 DNA: TGTGCCAGCAGCCGGACAGGGTTTGGCACAGATACGCAGTATTTT
CDR3 protein: CASSRTGFGTDTQYF

D gene: NA
V gene: TRBV9
clone size: few
J gene: TRBJ2-7
CDR3 DNA: TGTGCCAGCAGCGTGGACGGGGAGGTGGGCGAGCAGTACTTC
CDR3 protein: CASSVDGEVGEQYF

D gene: TRBD1
V gene: TRBV28
clone size: NA
J gene: TRBJ1-5
CDR3 DNA: TGTGCCAGCACCCTGGGACAGTTCAATCAGCCCCAGCATTTT
CDR3 protein: CASTLGQFNQPQHF

D gene: NA
V gene: TRBV12-3/TRBV12-4
clone size: few
J gene: TRBJ1-2
CDR3 DNA: TGTGCCAGCAGTTTGTCGGCCCTAGCCTACACCTTC
CDR3 protein: CASSLSALAYTF

D gene: NA
V gene: TRBV7-9
clone size: many
J gene: TRBJ2-7
CDR3 DNA: TGTGCCAGCAGCTTAGAAGGGGAAGGGAGAACCTACGAGCAGTACTTC
CDR3 protein: CASSLEGEGRTYEQYF

D gene: NA
V gene: TRBV7-9
clone size: few
J gene: TRBJ1-4
CDR3 DNA: TGTGCCAGCAGCCCAATACATAATGAAAAACTGTTTTTT
CDR3 protein: CASSPIHNEKLFF

D gene: TRBD1
V gene: TRBV10-3
clone size: many
J gene: TRBJ1-2
CDR3 DNA: TGTGCCATCAGGGTCGACAGGGGGGTAGGTGGCTACACCTTC
CDR3 protein: CAIRVDRGVGGYTF

D gene: NA
V gene: TRBV19
clone size: few
J gene: TRBJ2-2
CDR3 DNA: TGTGCCAGTAAAAACAGCTTTCTTGGTCCCGGGGAGCTGTTTTTT
CDR3 protein: CASKNSFLGPGELFF

D gene: TRBD2
V gene: TRBV5-1
clone size: many
J gene: TRBJ2-1
CDR3 DNA: TGCGCCAGCAGGAGCGGGATACAATACAATGAGCAGTTCTTC
CDR3 protein: CASRSGIQYNEQFF

D gene: NA
V gene: TRBV5-1
clone size: many
J gene: TRBJ2-7
CDR3 DNA: TGCGCCAGCAGCTTGCTACGTCAGGAGGGCTACGAGCAGTACTTC
CDR3 protein: CASSLLRQEGYEQYF

D gene: NA
V gene: TRBV6-1
clone size: once
J gene: TRBJ2-1
CDR3 DNA: TGTGCCAGCAGTGATCCGGGGGCCTACAATGAGCAGTTCTTC
CDR3 protein: CASSDPGAYNEQFF

D gene: TRBD1
V gene: TRBV19
clone size: many
J gene: TRBJ1-2
CDR3 DNA: TGTGCCAGTAGTATCTCCGGGACAGTCTATGGCTACACCTTC
CDR3 protein: CASSISGTVYGYTF

D gene: TRBD2
V gene: TRBV5-4
clone size: few
J gene: TRBJ2-7
CDR3 DNA: TGTGCCAGCAGCTTTCTTGGTACTAGCGGTCCCTACGAGCAGTACTTC
CDR3 protein: CASSFLGTSGPYEQYF

D gene: NA
V gene: TRBV9
clone size: NA
J gene: TRBJ2-2
CDR3 DNA: TGTGCCAGCAGCGTAGGGTTCACGAACACCGGGGAGCTGTTTTTT
CDR3 protein: CASSVGFTNTGELFF

D gene: TRBD2
V gene: TRBV24-1
clone size: many
J gene: TRBJ2-1
CDR3 DNA: TGTGCCACCAGTGATTTGCGATCTGCGGGAGGGAGCTCCTACAATGAGCAGTTCTTC
CDR3 protein: CATSDLRSAGGSSYNEQFF

D gene: NA
V gene: TRBV4-2
clone size: few
J gene: TRBJ2-3
CDR3 DNA: TGTGCCAGCAGCCTTCTACATGTAGCAGGTGGAGATACGCAGTATTTT
CDR3 protein: CASSLLHVAGGDTQYF

D gene: NA
V gene: TRBV7-2
clone size: many
J gene: TRBJ1-4
CDR3 DNA: TGTGCCAGCAGCTCAAACTCTAATGAAAAACTGTTTTTT
CDR3 protein: CASSSNSNEKLFF

D gene: TRBD2
V gene: TRBV5-1
clone size: many
J gene: TRBJ2-3
CDR3 DNA: TGCGCCAGCAGCCCCTCTCCTAGCGGGAGGGCCCTTGGAGATACGCAGTATTTT
CDR3 protein: CASSPSPSGRALGDTQYF

D gene: NA
V gene: TRBV6-5
clone size: NA
J gene: TRBJ1-1
CDR3 DNA: TGTGCCAGCAGTTACCAGGGGATCACTGAAGCTTTCTTT
CDR3 protein: CASSYQGITEAFF

D gene: NA
V gene: TRBV6-2/TRBV6-3
clone size: many
J gene: TRBJ1-1
CDR3 DNA: TGTGCCAGCAGTTACCCCCCTGCTGAAGCTTTCTTT
CDR3 protein: CASSYPPAEAFF

D gene: NA
V gene: TRBV9
clone size: many
J gene: TRBJ1-6
CDR3 DNA: TGTGCCAGCAGCGGCCCCGGCCCACCCCTCCACTTT
CDR3 protein: CASSGPGPPLHF

D gene: NA
V gene: TRBV10-3
clone size: many
J gene: TRBJ1-1
CDR3 DNA: TGTGCCATCAGAAGCACCCCGAGATTGAACACTGAAGCTTTCTTT
CDR3 protein: CAIRSTPRLNTEAFF

D gene: TRBD1
V gene: TRBV5-8
clone size: many
J gene: TRBJ2-7
CDR3 DNA: TGTGCCAGCAGCCACGGGACAGGGATCGAGCAGTACTTC
CDR3 protein: CASSHGTGIEQYF